This is a list of T cell receptor beta chains from one sample in a study of OX40 agonist ivuxolimab in advanced cancers. Only in-frame clones appear in the TCRdb table, and some are missing; sequencing was by immunoSEQ multiplex PCR. The sample shows 52,000 or so clones, around 94% of them seen only once. The material was CD4+ or CD8+ T cells sorted from blood, obtained in a trial of the OX40 agonist ivuxolimab. All receptors come from an adult with an advanced solid tumor such as melanoma, head and neck, liver or kidney cancer. CDR3s leave out the opening cysteine and the closing phenylalanine or tryptophan.

CDR3: ASRARRITEAF
V: TRBV27
J: TRBJ1-1

CDR3: ASGTRKSANGETQY
V: TRBV4-3
J: TRBJ2-5

CDR3: AVQQGGLAGYVHEQY
V: TRBV28
J: TRBJ2-7

CDR3: ASSGGNYNEQF
V: TRBV2
J: TRBJ2-1

CDR3: ASSQTGRREQY
V: TRBV4-1
J: TRBJ2-7

CDR3: ASVAGGTYNEQF
V: TRBV19
J: TRBJ2-1

CDR3: ASSIMAGEAGELF
V: TRBV19
J: TRBJ2-2

CDR3: ASSPRPPRAHYEQY
V: TRBV7-9
J: TRBJ2-7

CDR3: ASSLGPGLAGGPGVIGEQF
V: TRBV13
J: TRBJ2-1

CDR3: ASSLRGDGSYEQY
V: TRBV19
J: TRBJ2-7

CDR3: ASSIKEVPDTQY
V: TRBV19
J: TRBJ2-3

CDR3: ASRIPRPDNEQF
V: TRBV2
J: TRBJ2-1

CDR3: ASSPGQDWSSTDTQY
V: TRBV5-1
J: TRBJ2-3

CDR3: ASSLTLAVANEQF
V: TRBV28
J: TRBJ2-1

CDR3: ASSQTLGGSQY
V: TRBV14
J: TRBJ2-3

CDR3: ASSLNEGPGEQY
V: TRBV28
J: TRBJ2-7

CDR3: ASSPDRGAWPQH
V: TRBV28
J: TRBJ1-5

CDR3: ASSPRTSSTDTQY
V: TRBV9
J: TRBJ2-3

CDR3: ASRSGPAGDTQY
V: TRBV6-5
J: TRBJ2-3

CDR3: ASSPPTSGSTDTQY
V: TRBV6-6
J: TRBJ2-3

CDR3: ASSVQGEDYGYT
V: TRBV9
J: TRBJ1-2

CDR3: ASSAGTSGYEQY
V: TRBV4-1
J: TRBJ2-7

CDR3: ASGFDEQY
V: TRBV6-6
J: TRBJ2-7

CDR3: ASSPAWSVQYNEQF
V: TRBV7-2
J: TRBJ2-1

CDR3: ASSFLAGGQETQY
V: TRBV27
J: TRBJ2-5

CDR3: ASSMDSYEQY
V: TRBV5-4
J: TRBJ2-7

CDR3: ASSLASHEQF
V: TRBV5-1
J: TRBJ2-1